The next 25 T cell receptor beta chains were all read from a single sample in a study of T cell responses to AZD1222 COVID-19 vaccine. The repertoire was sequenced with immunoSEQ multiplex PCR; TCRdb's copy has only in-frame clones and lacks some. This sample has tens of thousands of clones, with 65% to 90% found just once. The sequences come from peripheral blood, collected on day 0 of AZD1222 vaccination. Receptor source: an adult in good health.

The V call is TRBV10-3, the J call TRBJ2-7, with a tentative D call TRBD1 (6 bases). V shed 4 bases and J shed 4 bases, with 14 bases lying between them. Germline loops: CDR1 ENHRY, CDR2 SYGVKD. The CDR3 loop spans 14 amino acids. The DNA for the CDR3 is TGTGCCATCAGTGGTACGGACAGCCGATACGAGCAGTACTTC. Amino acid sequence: CAISGTDSRYEQYF.

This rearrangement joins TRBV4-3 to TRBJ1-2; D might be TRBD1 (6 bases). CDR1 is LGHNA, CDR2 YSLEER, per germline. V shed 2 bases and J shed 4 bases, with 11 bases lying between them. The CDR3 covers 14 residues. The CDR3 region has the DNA TGCGCCAGCAGCCAACTTAGGGGGGGCTATGGCTACACCTTC. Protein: CASSQLRGGYGYTF.

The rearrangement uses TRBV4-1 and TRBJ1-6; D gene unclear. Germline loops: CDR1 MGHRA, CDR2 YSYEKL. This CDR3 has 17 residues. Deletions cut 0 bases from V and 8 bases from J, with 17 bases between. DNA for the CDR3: TGCGCCAGCAGCCAAGAGTTCCGGGCCGTTGGGGATTCACCCCTCCACTTT. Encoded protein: CASSQEFRAVGDSPLHF.

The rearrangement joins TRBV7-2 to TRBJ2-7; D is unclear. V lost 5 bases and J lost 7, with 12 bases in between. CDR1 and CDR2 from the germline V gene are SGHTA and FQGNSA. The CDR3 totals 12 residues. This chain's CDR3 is CASSPNGREQYF. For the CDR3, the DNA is TGTGCCAGCAGCCCCAACGGGCGGGAGCAGTACTTC. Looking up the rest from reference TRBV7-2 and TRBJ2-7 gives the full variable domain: GAGVSQSPSNKVTEKGKDVELRCDPISGHTALYWYRQSLGQGLEFLIYFQGNSAPDKSGLPSDRFSAERTGGSVSTLTIQRTQQEDSAVYLCASSPNGREQYFGPGTRLTVT.

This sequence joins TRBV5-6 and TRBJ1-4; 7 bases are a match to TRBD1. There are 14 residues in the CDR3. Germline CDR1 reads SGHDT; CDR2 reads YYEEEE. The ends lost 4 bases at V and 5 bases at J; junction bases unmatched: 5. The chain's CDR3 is CASSRGQMNEKLFF. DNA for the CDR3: TGTGCCAGCAGCAGGGGACAGATGAATGAAAAACTGTTTTTT.

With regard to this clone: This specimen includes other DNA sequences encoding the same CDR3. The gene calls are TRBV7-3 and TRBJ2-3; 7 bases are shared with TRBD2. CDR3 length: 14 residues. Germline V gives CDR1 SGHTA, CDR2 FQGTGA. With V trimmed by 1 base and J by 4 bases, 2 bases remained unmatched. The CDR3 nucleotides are TGTGCCAGCAGCTTAAGCGGGGGAGCAGATACGCAGTATTTT. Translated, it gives CASSLSGGADTQYF. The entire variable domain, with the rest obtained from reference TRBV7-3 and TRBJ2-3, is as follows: GAGVSQTPSNKVTEKGKYVELRCDPISGHTALYWYRQSLGQGPEFLIYFQGTGAADDSGLPNDRFFAVRPEGSVSTLKIQRTERGDSAVYLCASSLSGGADTQYFGPGTRLTVL.

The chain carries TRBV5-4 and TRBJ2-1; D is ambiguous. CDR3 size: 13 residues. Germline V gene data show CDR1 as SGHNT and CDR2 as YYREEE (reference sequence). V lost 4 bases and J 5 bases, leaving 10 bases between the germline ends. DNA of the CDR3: TGTGCCAGCAGCCTCAGTTCCAACAATGAGCAGTTCTTC. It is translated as CASSLSSNNEQFF.

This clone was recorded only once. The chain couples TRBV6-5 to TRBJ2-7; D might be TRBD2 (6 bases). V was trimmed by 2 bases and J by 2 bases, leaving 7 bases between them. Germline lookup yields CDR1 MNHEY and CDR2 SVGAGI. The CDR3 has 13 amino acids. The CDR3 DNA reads TGTGCCAGCAGTTACGGGGGGACCTACGAGCAGTACTTC. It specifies CASSYGGTYEQYF.

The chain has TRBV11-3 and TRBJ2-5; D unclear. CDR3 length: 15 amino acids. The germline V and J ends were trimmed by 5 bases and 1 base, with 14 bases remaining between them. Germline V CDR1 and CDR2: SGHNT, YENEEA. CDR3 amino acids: CASSPLTEPQETQYF. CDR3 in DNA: TGTGCCAGCAGCCCCCTTACAGAACCCCAAGAGACCCAGTACTTC.

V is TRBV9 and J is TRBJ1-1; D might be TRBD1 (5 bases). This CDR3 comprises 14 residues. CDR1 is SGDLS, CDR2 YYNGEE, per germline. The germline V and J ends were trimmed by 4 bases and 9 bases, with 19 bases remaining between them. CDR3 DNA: TGTGCCAGCAGCCCTTGGAAAGGGGCGAACCAAGCTTTCTTT. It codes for CASSPWKGANQAFF.

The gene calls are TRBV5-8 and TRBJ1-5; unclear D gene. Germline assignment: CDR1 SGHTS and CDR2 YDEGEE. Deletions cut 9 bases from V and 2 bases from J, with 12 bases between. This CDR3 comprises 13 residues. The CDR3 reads CANWVNGNQPQHF. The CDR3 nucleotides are TGTGCCAACTGGGTGAACGGCAATCAGCCCCAGCATTTT.

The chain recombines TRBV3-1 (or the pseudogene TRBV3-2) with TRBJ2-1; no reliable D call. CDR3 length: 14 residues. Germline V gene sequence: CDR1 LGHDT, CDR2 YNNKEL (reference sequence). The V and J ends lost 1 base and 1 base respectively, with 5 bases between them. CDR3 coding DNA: TGTGCCAGCAGCCAAGGGGCTTCCTACAATGAGCAGTTCTTC. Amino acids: CASSQGASYNEQFF.

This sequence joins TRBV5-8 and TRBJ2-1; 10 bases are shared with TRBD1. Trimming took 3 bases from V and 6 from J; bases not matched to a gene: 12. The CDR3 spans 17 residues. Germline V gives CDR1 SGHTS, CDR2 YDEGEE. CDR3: CASSYLRGTGVLNEQFF. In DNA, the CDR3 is TGTGCCAGCAGCTATCTTCGGGGGACAGGGGTTCTCAATGAGCAGTTCTTC.

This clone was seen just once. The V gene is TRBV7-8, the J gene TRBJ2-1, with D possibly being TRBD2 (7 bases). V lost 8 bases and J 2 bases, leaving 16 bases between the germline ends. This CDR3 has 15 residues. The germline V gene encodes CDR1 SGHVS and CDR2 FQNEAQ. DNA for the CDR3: TGTGCCAGCTCCTGGGAGGGGGGAACCTACAATGAGCAGTTCTTC. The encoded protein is CASSWEGGTYNEQFF. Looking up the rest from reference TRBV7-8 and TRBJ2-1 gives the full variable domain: GAGVSQSPRYKVAKRGQDVALRCDPISGHVSLFWYQQALGQGPEFLTYFQNEAQLDKSGLPSDRFFAERPEGSVSTLKIQRTQQEDSAVYLCASSWEGGTYNEQFFGPGTRLTVL.

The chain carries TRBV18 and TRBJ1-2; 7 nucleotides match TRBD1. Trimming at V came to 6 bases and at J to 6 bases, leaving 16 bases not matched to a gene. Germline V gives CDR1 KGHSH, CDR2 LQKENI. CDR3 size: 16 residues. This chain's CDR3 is CASSPSVRGIENGYTF. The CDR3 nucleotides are TGTGCCAGCTCCCCCTCCGTCAGGGGGATAGAGAATGGCTACACCTTC.

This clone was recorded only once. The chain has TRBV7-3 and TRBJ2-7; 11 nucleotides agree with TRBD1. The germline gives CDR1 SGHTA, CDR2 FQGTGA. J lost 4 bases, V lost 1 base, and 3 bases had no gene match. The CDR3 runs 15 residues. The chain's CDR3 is CASSLKGQGEYEQYF. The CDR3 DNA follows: TGTGCCAGCAGCTTAAAGGGACAGGGGGAGTACGAGCAGTACTTC.

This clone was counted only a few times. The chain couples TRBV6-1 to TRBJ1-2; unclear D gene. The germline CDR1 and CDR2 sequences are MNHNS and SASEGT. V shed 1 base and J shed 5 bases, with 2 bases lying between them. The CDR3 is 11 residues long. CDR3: CASSEGYGYTF. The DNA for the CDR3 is TGTGCCAGCAGTGAAGGGTATGGCTACACCTTC.

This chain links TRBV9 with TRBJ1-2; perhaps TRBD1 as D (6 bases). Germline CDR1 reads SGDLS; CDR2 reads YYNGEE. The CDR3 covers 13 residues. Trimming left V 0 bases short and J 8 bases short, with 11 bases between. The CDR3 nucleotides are TGTGCCAGCAGCGTAGAAGGGGGGAGGGGCTACACCTTC. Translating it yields CASSVEGGRGYTF.

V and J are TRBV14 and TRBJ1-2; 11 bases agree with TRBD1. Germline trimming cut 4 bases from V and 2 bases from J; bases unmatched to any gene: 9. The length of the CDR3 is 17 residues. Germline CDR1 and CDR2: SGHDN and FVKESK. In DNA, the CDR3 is TGTGCCAGCAGCCTCCGGGACAGGGGGTACGTGAACTATGGCTACACCTTC. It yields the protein CASSLRDRGYVNYGYTF.

Here the CDR3 reads CASSELAGGAYEQYF. CDR3 bases: TGTGCCAGCAGTGAATTAGCAGGGGGAGCCTACGAGCAGTACTTC. This rearrangement joins TRBV25-1 to TRBJ2-7; the match to TRBD1 covers 7 bases. The J segment lost 2 bases and the V segment lost 1 base, leaving 5 bases of the junction unmatched. CDR1 and CDR2 (germline): MGHDK, SYGVNS. CDR3 length: 15 amino acids.

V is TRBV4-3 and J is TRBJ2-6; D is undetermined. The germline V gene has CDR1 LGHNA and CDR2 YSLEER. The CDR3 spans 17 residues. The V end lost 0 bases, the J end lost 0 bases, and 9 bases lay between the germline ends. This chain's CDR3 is CASSQDSSSSGANVLTF. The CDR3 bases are TGCGCCAGCAGCCAAGACAGCTCTAGCTCTGGGGCCAACGTCCTGACTTTC.

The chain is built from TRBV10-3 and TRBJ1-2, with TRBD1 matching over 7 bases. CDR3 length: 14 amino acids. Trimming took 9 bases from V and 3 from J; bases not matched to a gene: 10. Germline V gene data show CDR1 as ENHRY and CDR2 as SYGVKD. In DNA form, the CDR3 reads TGTGCCATGGGAGGAGGGGGCTCTGACTATGGCTACACCTTC. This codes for CAMGGGGSDYGYTF.

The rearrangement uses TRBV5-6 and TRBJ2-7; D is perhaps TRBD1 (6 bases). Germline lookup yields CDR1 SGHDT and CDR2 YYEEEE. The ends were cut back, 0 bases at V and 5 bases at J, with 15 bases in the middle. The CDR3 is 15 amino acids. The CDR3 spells CASSLVLVRGDEQYF. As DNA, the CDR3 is TGTGCCAGCAGCTTGGTCCTAGTCAGGGGCGACGAGCAGTACTTC.

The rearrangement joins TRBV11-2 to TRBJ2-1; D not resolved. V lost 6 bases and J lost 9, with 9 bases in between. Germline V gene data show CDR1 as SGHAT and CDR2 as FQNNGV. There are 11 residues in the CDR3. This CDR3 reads CASSLHGEQFF. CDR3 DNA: TGTGCCAGCAGTCTACATGGTGAGCAGTTCTTC.

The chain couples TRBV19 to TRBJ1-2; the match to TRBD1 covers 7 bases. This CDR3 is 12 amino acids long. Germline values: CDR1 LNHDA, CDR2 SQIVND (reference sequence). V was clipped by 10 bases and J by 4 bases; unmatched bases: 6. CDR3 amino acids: CATTGQTYGYTF. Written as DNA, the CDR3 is TGTGCCACGACAGGGCAAACCTATGGCTACACCTTC.